A single T cell receptor beta chain is shown here with its context. Its antigen is still unknown. The data are from a study of cytomegalovirus exposure and HLA in healthy donors. Broader study findings: In a later analysis, at a false discovery rate of 0.05, about 16,000 TCR beta sequences matched HLA alleles.

PCR was performed using 60 Vbeta and 13 Jbeta primers. The table came from immunoSEQ multiplex PCR; TCRdb's copy has only in-frame clones and leaves some out. Among fewer than 200,000 clones listed, about 81% were seen once. The clonotype was recovered from a girl aged 10 to 17 in good health and CMV-seropositive. The sequencing sample was made of PBMCs.

CDR3 protein: CASSLRTGAYNEQFF. CDR3 in DNA: TGCGCCAGCAGCTTGAGGACAGGAGCCTACAATGAGCAGTTCTTC. J is TRBJ2-1 and V is TRBV5-1; TRBD1 aligns across 7 bases. CDR3 length: 15 amino acids. V lost 1 base to trimming and J lost 2 bases; unmatched junction nucleotides: 3. CDR1 is SGHRS, CDR2 YFSETQ, per germline.